The rows below give T cell receptor beta chains drawn from one sample of a study of sequential checkpoint blockade in melanoma. The protocol was immunoSEQ multiplex PCR, while the TCRdb copy is restricted to in-frame clones and leaves out a portion. The sample contains 35,000 to 40,000 clones, roughly 32% of which appear only once. The starting material was tumor tissue (inferred from file names), obtained from a patient given nivolumab and ipilimumab in sequence. Receptor source: a human donor with melanoma. Both conserved end residues are part of each CDR3. Fields, in order: J gene, V gene, clone size, D gene, CDR3 DNA, CDR3 protein. A D gene is named only where the DNA matches it firmly. Size tells how often a clone was seen (once, few, many) or the class of an expanded clone, and some rows leave it out.

>TRBJ1-5|TRBV29-1|-|-
TGCAGCGTTGGCGCGGGGGACAATCAGCCCCAGCATTTT
CSVGAGDNQPQHF
>TRBJ2-5|TRBV18|-|-
TGTGCCAGCTCACTGTCCGAGCCAGTCGGTTTTCTAGAGACCCAGTACTTC
CASSLSEPVGFLETQYF
>TRBJ1-1|TRBV6-8|few|-
TGTGCCATCAAGGGCAGGCTGAACACTGAAGCTTTCTTT
CAIKGRLNTEAFF
>TRBJ2-7|TRBV14|-|-
TGTGCCACCTCCACAGGGTACGAGCAGTACTTC
CATSTGYEQYF
>TRBJ1-2|TRBV19|-|TRBD1
TGTGCCAGTAGTATAGGGTGGACAGGGTCCTATGGCTACACCTTC
CASSIGWTGSYGYTF
>TRBJ2-4|TRBV28|-|-
TGTGCCAGCAGTTTTGTGGGTGCGGCCAAAAACATTCAGTACTTC
CASSFVGAAKNIQYF
>TRBJ1-2|TRBV5-1|-|-
TGCGCCAGCAGCTGGGATGTGACAAGTAACTATGGCTACACCTTC
CASSWDVTSNYGYTF
>TRBJ2-7|TRBV10-2|-|-
TGCGCCAGCAGTCAGGGCGGGATAATTAGCGAGCAGTACTTC
CASSQGGIISEQYF
>TRBJ2-7|TRBV19|-|TRBD1
TGTGCCAGTAGGGACAGGGGGTTTTACGAGCAGTACTTC
CASRDRGFYEQYF
>TRBJ2-2|TRBV28|-|-
TGTGCCAGCAGTCGCGGGACAATCACCGGGGAGCTGTTTTTT
CASSRGTITGELFF
>TRBJ2-3|TRBV18|-|TRBD2
TGTGCCACCCGGACCGAAGGCGGGGGGGCGTCAGATACGCAGTATTTT
CATRTEGGGASDTQYF
>TRBJ2-7|TRBV11-3|few|TRBD2
TGTGCCAGCAGCTTACTAGCGGGGTTCGTGGGGGAGCAGTACTTC
CASSLLAGFVGEQYF
>TRBJ2-3|TRBV7-6|-|TRBD2
TGTGCCAGCAGCTTCTTAAAGCGGGAGGGAAGCACAGATACGCAGTATTTT
CASSFLKREGSTDTQYF
>TRBJ2-7|TRBV28|-|-
TGTGCCAGCAGTTGGGCCAGCTACGAGCAGTACTTC
CASSWASYEQYF
>TRBJ2-1|TRBV29-1|once|-
TGCAGCGTTGAGGGGGCAAGCCGCTACAATGAGCAGTTCTTC
CSVEGASRYNEQFF
>TRBJ2-3|TRBV6-8|few|TRBD1
TGTGCCATCCGGGACAGGTTCAGCACAGATACGCAGTATTTT
CAIRDRFSTDTQYF
>TRBJ2-7|TRBV7-6|many|-
TGTGCCAGCAGCTCAAACAGGGTATTGGACGAGCAGTACTTC
CASSSNRVLDEQYF
>TRBJ2-5|TRBV16|-|-
TGTGCCAGCAGCCAATCGGGGCAGGGAGGTCGGACCCAGTACTTC
CASSQSGQGGRTQYF
>TRBJ1-2|TRBV19|-|-
TGTGCCAGTAGTGTTCGGGGGATTAGTGGGCGGGCGGTCTACACCTTC
CASSVRGISGRAVYTF
>TRBJ1-2|TRBV9|-|-
TGTGCCAGCAGTTTAGGCGGGGTTAACTATGGCTACACCTTC
CASSLGGVNYGYTF
>TRBJ1-2|TRBV30|few|-
TGTGCCTGGAGTGCCTTTCACGGAGGTGGCTACACCTTC
CAWSAFHGGGYTF
>TRBJ1-1|TRBV9|-|-
TGTGCCAGCAGCGTAGATTCACAGGTCAACTACCGTGGCACTGAAGCTTTCTTT
CASSVDSQVNYRGTEAFF
>TRBJ2-1|TRBV30|few|-
TGTGCCTGGAGTGGCCTCAATGAGCAGTTCTTC
CAWSGLNEQFF
>TRBJ2-1|TRBV18|-|TRBD2
TGTGCCAGCTCACCCGAGGGACTAGCGATAAACTACAATGAGCAGTTCTTC
CASSPEGLAINYNEQFF
>TRBJ2-6|TRBV15|few|-
TGTGCCACCAGTAACGTTGTCTTGGACTCTGGGGCCAACGTCCTGACTTTC
CATSNVVLDSGANVLTF
>TRBJ1-5|TRBV11-3|few|-
TGTGCCAGCAGCCCTGGGGGGGGGACAAATCAGCCCCAGCATTTT
CASSPGGGTNQPQHF
>TRBJ1-1|TRBV30|-|-
TGTGCCTGGAGTTCGCGGCTGAACACTGAAGCTTTCTTT
CAWSSRLNTEAFF
>TRBJ1-5|TRBV15|-|-
TGTGCCACCAGCAGAGATGAAGGGTTAAGTCAGCCCCAGCATTTT
CATSRDEGLSQPQHF
>TRBJ2-1|TRBV6-8|-|-
TGTGCCAGCAGTCCAAGAAGCGGCGTAACCTACAATGAGCAGTTCTTC
CASSPRSGVTYNEQFF
>TRBJ1-5|TRBV30|-|-
TGTGCCTGGAGTGTATTTAATGGTCTGGGGAGGGTCCAGCCCCAGCATTTT
CAWSVFNGLGRVQPQHF
>TRBJ2-2|TRBV12-5|few|TRBD2
TGTGCCAGCAAACTAGCGGGGAGCACCGGGGAGCTGTTTTTT
CASKLAGSTGELFF
>TRBJ2-5|TRBV5-1|once|-
TGCGCCAGCAGCCCTACCGGGTCAGGAGAGACCCAGTACTTC
CASSPTGSGETQYF
>TRBJ1-1|TRBV30|-|-
TGTGCCTGGAGTGTGATTGTAGGGAACACTGAAGCTTTCTTT
CAWSVIVGNTEAFF
>TRBJ1-3|TRBV9|few|-
TGTGCCAGCAGCGTAGGAGGTGGGACGTCTGGAAACACCATATATTTT
CASSVGGGTSGNTIYF
>TRBJ2-3|TRBV30|-|-
TGTGCCTGGAGGTTCCTAGATTTTCGCACAGATACGCAGTATTTT
CAWRFLDFRTDTQYF
>TRBJ1-4|TRBV18|-|TRBD1
TGTGCCAGCTCACCCGGGACAGGGTATGAAAAACTGTTTTTT
CASSPGTGYEKLFF
>TRBJ1-3|TRBV30|-|-
TGTGCCTGGGGATACGGCTCTGGAAACACCATATATTTT
CAWGYGSGNTIYF
>TRBJ1-2|TRBV6-8|-|-
TGTGCCAGCAGTTACGGGACGGCCCACTATGGCTACACCTTC
CASSYGTAHYGYTF
>TRBJ1-4|TRBV11-3|many|TRBD1
TGTGCCAGCAGCTTAGAACCCGACAGGGTTAGAGAAAAACTGTTTTTT
CASSLEPDRVREKLFF
>TRBJ2-2|TRBV19|-|-
TGTGCCAGTAGTATTAGGGGGGGATTTAACACCGGGGAGCTGTTTTTT
CASSIRGGFNTGELFF
>TRBJ2-1|TRBV11-3|-|-
TGTGCCAGCAGCTTCAGGGGAGGGGGCAATGAGCAGTTCTTC
CASSFRGGGNEQFF
>TRBJ1-1|TRBV28|-|-
TGTGCCAGCAGTACCCATCTGGGAACTGAAGCTTTCTTT
CASSTHLGTEAFF
>TRBJ2-2|TRBV11-3|few|TRBD2
TGTGCCAGCAGCCCCCGACTAGCGGGGGGCACCGGGGAGCTGTTTTTT
CASSPRLAGGTGELFF
>TRBJ2-5|TRBV5-1|once|-
TGCGCCAGCAGCTTGTACAGGCAGGGGGGATCTGAGACCCAGTACTTC
CASSLYRQGGSETQYF
>TRBJ2-2|TRBV19|-|TRBD1
TGTGCCAGTATCGGGACAGGGGGCATTACCGGGGAGCTGTTTTTT
CASIGTGGITGELFF
>TRBJ2-7|TRBV11-3|many|TRBD2
TGTGCCAGCAGCAAAAGGACTAGCGGCGACGTAACCTACGAGCAGTACTTC
CASSKRTSGDVTYEQYF
>TRBJ1-5|TRBV11-3|-|TRBD1
TGTGCCAGCAGCCCAAGAGGGGACAGGGGTCAGCCCCAGCATTTT
CASSPRGDRGQPQHF
>TRBJ1-4|TRBV6-8|-|TRBD1
TGTGCCAGCAGTTACTCCGGGACAGGAGATGAAAAACTGTTTTTT
CASSYSGTGDEKLFF
>TRBJ2-1|TRBV18|-|TRBD2
TGTGCCAGCTCACCCGGACTAGCGGGGGACAATGAGCAGTTCTTC
CASSPGLAGDNEQFF
>TRBJ1-2|TRBV19|-|-
TGTGCCAGTAAACCGGGCCACCTCGGCGGGTTGGGCTATGGCTACACCTTC
CASKPGHLGGLGYGYTF
>TRBJ1-2|TRBV11-3|few|TRBD1
TGTGCCAGCAGCTCCACCGGGACAGACTATGGCTACACCTTC
CASSSTGTDYGYTF
>TRBJ1-5|TRBV28|-|-
TGTGCCAGCAGCTCGACCACGGGGGGTTGGGGCAATCAGCCCCAGCATTTT
CASSSTTGGWGNQPQHF
>TRBJ1-5|TRBV15|few|TRBD1
TGTGCCACCAGCAGAGAGCCGACAGGGTTAAATCAGCCCCAGCATTTT
CATSREPTGLNQPQHF
>TRBJ1-6|TRBV28|few|-
TGTGCCAGCAGCCAAGGGGGTATGGACAGTGCGAATAATTCACCCCTCCACTTT
CASSQGGMDSANNSPLHF
>TRBJ2-1|TRBV9|few|-
TGTGCCAGCAGCGTAGAAGGGGATTCAGGCAATGAGCAGTTCTTC
CASSVEGDSGNEQFF
>TRBJ2-3|TRBV23-1|few|-
TGCGCCAGCAGCTTGGTGGGCAGGGAGGATACGCAGTATTTT
CASSLVGREDTQYF
>TRBJ2-2|TRBV11-3|few|-
TGTGCCAGCAGTTACGGGGAAGCGAACACCGGGGAGCTGTTTTTT
CASSYGEANTGELFF
>TRBJ2-4|TRBV28|-|-
TGTGCCAGCAGTTTAGCTGAGATTTTAGCCAAAAACATTCAGTACTTC
CASSLAEILAKNIQYF
>TRBJ2-1|TRBV6-8|few|-
TGTGCCAGCAGTTACTCAGAAGACAAGTTCCCCCTGTTCTTC
CASSYSEDKFPLFF